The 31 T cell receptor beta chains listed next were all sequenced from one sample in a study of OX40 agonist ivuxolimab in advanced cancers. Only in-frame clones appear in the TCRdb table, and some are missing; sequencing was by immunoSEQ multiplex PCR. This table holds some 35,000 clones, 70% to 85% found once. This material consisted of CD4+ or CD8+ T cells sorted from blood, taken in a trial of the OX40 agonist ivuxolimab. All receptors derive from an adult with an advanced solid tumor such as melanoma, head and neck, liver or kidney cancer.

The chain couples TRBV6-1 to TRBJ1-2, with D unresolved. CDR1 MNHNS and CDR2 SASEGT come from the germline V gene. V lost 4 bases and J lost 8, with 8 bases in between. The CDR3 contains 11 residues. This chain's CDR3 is CASSGAEGYTF. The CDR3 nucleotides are TGTGCCAGCAGTGGCGCGGAAGGCTACACCTTC.

DNA for the CDR3: TGCAGCGTTGGGGACCCCGGAGACGGTTTCACGCAGTATTTT. Translated: CSVGDPGDGFTQYF. The V call is TRBV29-1, the J call TRBJ2-3; D is possibly TRBD1 or TRBD2 (5 bases each). This CDR3 has 14 residues. Germline CDR1 reads SQVTM; CDR2 reads ANQGSEA. Trimming cost V 4 bases and J 9 bases, with 20 bases left between them.

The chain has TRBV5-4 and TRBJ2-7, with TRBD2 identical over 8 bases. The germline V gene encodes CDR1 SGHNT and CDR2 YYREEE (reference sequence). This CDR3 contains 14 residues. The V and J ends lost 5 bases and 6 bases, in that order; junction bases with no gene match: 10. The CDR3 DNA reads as TGTGCCAGCAGGCGCGCCGGGACTAGTGTCGAGCAGTACTTC. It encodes CASRRAGTSVEQYF.

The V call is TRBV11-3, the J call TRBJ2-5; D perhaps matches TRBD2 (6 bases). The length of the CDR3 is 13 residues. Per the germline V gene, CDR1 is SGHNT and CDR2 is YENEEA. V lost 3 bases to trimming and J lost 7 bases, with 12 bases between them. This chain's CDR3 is CASSFSGRGTQYF. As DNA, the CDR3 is TGTGCCAGCAGCTTTAGCGGTCGCGGGACCCAGTACTTC.

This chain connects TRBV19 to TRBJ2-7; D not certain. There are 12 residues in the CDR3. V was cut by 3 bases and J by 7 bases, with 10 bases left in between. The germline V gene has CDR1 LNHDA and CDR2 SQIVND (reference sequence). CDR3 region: CASSIDLGEQYF. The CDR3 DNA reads TGTGCCAGTAGTATTGACCTCGGGGAGCAGTACTTC.

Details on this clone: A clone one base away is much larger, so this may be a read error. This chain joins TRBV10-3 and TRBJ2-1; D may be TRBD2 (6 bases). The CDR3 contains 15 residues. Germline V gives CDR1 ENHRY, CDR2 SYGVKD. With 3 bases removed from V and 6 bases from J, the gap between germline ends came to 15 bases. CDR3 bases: TGTGCCATCAGTGAAGGGACGGGAGCGGTCAATGAGCAGTTCTTC. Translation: CAISEGTGAVNEQFF.

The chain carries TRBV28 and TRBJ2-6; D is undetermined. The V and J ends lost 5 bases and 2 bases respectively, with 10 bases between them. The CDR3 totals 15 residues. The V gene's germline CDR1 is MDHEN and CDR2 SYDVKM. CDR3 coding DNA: TGTGCCAGCAGTATGACCTGGGCTGGGGCCAACGTCCTGACTTTC. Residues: CASSMTWAGANVLTF.

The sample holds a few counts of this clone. The CDR3 sequence: CASSLSAGGSYEQYF. The DNA of the CDR3 is TGTGCCAGCAGTTTATCAGCGGGGGGCTCCTACGAGCAGTACTTC. The rearrangement joins TRBV28 to TRBJ2-7, with 9 bases identical to TRBD2. With 1 base clipped from V and 0 bases from J, the junction kept 1 base outside the gene matches. From germline, CDR1 is MDHEN and CDR2 SYDVKM. The CDR3 has 15 amino acids.

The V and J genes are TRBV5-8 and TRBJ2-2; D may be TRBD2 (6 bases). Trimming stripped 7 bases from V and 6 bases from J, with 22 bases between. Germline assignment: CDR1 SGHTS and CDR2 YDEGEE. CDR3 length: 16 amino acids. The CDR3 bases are TGTGCCAGCCGATTCCTTGGGGGAGGCAGGTCCGGGGAGCTGTTTTTT. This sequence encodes CASRFLGGGRSGELFF.

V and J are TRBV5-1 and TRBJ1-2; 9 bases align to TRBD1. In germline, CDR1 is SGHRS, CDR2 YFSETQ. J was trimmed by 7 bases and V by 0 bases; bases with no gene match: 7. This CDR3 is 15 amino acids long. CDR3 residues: CASSLDGTGLGGYTF. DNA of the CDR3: TGCGCCAGCAGCTTGGACGGGACAGGGTTGGGTGGCTACACCTTC.

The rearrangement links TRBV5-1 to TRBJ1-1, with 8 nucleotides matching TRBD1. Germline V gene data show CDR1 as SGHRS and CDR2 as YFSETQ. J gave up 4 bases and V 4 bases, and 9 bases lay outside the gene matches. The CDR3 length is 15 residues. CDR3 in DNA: TGCGCCAGCAGCAAATGGGACAGGAAGGGCACTGAAGCTTTCTTT. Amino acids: CASSKWDRKGTEAFF.

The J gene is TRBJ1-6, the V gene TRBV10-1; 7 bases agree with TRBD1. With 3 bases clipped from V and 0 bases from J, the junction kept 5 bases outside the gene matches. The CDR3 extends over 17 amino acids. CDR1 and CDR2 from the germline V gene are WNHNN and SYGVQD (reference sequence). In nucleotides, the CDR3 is TGCGCCAGCAGTGACGACAGGGAAAACTCCTATAATTCACCCCTCCACTTT. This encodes CASSDDRENSYNSPLHF.

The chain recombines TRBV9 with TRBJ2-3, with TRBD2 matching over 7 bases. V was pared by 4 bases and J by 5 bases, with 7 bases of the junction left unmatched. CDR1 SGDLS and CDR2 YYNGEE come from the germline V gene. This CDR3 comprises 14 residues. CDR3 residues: CASSTRPSGDTQYF. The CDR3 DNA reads TGTGCCAGCAGCACTCGTCCTAGCGGAGATACGCAGTATTTT.

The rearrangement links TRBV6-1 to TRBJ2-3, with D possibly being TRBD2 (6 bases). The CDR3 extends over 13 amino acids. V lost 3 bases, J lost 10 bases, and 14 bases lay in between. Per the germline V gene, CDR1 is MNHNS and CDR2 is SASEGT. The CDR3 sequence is CASSETDSGAQYF. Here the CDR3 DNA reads TGTGCCAGCAGTGAGACAGACTCGGGGGCGCAGTATTTT.

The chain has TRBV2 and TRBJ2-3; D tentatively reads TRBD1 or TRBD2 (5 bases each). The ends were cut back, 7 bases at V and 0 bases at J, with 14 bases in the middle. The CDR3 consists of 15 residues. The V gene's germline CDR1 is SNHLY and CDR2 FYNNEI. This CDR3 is CASKGSGASTDTQYF. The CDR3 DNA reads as TGTGCCAGCAAGGGGAGCGGAGCTAGCACAGATACGCAGTATTTT.

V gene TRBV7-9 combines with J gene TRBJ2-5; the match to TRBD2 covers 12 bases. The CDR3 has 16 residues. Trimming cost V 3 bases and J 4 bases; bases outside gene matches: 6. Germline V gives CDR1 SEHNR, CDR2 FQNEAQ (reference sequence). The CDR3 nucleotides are TGTGCCAGCAGCTTCTTATTGGGACTAGCGGGAGAGACCCAGTACTTC. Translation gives CASSFLLGLAGETQYF.

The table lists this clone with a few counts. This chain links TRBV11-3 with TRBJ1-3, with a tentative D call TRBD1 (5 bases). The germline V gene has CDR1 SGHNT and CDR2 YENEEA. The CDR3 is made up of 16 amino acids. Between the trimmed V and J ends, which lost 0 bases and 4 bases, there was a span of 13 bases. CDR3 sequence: CASSLDGRDGGNTIYF. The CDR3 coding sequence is TGTGCCAGCAGCTTAGATGGCAGGGACGGAGGAAACACCATATATTTT.

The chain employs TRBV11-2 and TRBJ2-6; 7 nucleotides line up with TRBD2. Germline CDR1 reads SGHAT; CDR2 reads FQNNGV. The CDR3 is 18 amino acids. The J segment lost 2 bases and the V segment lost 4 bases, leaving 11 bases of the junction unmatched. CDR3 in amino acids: CASSSRWGGRAGANVLTF. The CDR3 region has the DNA TGTGCCAGCAGCTCCCGTTGGGGGGGGAGAGCTGGGGCCAACGTCCTGACTTTC.

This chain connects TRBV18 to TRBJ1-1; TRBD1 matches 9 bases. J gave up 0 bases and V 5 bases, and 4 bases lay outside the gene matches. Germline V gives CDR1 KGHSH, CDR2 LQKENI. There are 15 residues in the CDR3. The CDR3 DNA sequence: TGTGCCAGCTCAACACAGGGGGCCTTGAACACTGAAGCTTTCTTT. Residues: CASSTQGALNTEAFF.

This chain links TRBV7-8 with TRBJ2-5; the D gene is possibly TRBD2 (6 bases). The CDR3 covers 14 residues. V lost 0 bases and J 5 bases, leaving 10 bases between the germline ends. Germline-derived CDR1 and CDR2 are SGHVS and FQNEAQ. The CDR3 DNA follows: TGTGCCAGCAGCTTAGCGCTTGGGAGGGAGACCCAGTACTTC. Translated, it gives CASSLALGRETQYF. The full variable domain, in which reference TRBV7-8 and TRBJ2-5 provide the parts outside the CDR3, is GAGVSQSPRYKVAKRGQDVALRCDPISGHVSLFWYQQALGQGPEFLTYFQNEAQLDKSGLPSDRFFAERPEGSVSTLKIQRTQQEDSAVYLCASSLALGRETQYFGPGTRLLVL.

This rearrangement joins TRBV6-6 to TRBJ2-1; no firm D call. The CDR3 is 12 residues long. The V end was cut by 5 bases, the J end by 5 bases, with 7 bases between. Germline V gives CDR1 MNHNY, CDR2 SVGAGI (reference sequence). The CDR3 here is CASSRRDNEQFF. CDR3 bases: TGTGCCAGCAGTCGACGAGACAATGAGCAGTTCTTC.

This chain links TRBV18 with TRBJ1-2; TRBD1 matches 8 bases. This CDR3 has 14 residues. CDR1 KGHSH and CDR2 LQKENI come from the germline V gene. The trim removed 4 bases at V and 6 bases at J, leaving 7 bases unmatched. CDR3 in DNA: TGTGCCAGCTCACTAATGGACAGGGAAGATGGCTACACCTTC. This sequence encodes CASSLMDREDGYTF.

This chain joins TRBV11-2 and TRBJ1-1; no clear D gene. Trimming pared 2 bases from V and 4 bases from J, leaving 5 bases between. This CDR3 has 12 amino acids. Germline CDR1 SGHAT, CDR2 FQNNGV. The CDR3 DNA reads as TGTGCCAGCAGCTTACAAGGCACTGAAGCTTTCTTT. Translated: CASSLQGTEAFF.

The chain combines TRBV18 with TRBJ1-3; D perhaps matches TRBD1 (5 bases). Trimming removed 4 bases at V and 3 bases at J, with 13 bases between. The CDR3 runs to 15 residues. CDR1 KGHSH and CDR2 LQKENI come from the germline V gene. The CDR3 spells CASSQQEGNGNTIYF. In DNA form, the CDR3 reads TGTGCCAGCTCACAACAGGAGGGGAATGGAAACACCATATATTTT.

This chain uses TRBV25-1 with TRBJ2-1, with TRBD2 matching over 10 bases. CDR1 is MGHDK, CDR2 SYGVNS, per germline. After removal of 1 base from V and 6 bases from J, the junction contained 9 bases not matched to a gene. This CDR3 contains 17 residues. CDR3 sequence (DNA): TGTGCCAGCAGTGAATGGGCTAGCGGGGGCCGGCCCAATGAGCAGTTCTTC. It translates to CASSEWASGGRPNEQFF.

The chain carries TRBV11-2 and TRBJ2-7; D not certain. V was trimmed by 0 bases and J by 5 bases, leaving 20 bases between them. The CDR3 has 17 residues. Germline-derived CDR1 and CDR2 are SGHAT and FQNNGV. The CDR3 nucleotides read TGTGCCAGCAGCTTAGAAGCTCTCTGGGGAAGGGCCGACGAGCAGTACTTC. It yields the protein CASSLEALWGRADEQYF.

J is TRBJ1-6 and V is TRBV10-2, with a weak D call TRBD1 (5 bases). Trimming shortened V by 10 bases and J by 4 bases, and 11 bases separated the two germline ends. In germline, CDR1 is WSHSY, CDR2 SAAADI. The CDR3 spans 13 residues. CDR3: CAIRGDYNSPLHF. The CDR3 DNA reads TGCGCCATCCGGGGGGATTATAATTCACCCCTCCACTTT.

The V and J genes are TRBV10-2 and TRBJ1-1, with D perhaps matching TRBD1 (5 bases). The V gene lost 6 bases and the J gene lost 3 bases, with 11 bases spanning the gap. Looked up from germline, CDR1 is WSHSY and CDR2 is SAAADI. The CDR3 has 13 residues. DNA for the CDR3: TGCGCCAGCAGAGAGGGGAGTTACACTGAAGCTTTCTTT. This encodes CASREGSYTEAFF.

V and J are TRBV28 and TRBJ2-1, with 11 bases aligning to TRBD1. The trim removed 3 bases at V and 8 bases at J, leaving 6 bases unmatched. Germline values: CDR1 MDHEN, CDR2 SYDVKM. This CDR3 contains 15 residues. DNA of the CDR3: TGTGCCAGCAGTTTTGGACAGGGGGCTAAGGATGAGCAGTTCTTC. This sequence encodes CASSFGQGAKDEQFF.

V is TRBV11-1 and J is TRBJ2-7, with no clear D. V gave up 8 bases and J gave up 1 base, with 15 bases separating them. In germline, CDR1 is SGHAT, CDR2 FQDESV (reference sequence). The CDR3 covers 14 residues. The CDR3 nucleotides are TGTGCCAGCGGAGCCCTGGAACTTTCCTACGAGCAGTACTTC. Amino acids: CASGALELSYEQYF.

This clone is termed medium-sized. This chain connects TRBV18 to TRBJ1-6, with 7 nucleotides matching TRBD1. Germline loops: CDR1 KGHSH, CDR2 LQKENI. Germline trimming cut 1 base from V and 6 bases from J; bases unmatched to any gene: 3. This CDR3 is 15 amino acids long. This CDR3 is CASSPRDSRNSPLHF. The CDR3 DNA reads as TGTGCCAGCTCACCACGGGACAGCCGTAATTCACCCCTCCACTTT.